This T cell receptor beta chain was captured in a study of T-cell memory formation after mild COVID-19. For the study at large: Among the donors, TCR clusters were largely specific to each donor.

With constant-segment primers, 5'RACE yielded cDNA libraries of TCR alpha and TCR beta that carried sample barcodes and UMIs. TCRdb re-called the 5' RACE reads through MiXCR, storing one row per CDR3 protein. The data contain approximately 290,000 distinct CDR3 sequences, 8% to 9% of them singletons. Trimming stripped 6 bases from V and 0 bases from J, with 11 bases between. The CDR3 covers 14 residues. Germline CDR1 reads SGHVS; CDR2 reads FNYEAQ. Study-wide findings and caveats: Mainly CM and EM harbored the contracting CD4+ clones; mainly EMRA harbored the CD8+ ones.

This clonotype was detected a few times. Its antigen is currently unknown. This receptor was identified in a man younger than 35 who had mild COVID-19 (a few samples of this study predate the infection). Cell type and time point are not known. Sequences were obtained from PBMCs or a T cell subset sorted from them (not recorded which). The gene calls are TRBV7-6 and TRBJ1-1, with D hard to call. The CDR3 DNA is TGTGCCAGCAGTAGGAGTCAGATGAACACTGAAGCTTTCTTT. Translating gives CASSRSQMNTEAFF. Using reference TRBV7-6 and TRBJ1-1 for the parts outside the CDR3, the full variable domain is GAGVSQSPRYKVTKRGQDVALRCDPISGHVSLYWYRQALGQGPEFLTYFNYEAQQDKSGLPNDRFSAERPEGSISTLTIQRTEQRDSAMYRCASSRSQMNTEAFFGQGTRLTVV.